This entry lists 9 T cell receptor beta chains sequenced from one sample in a study of blood T cells in healthy people across ages. With a J-beta primer mix and a sample-barcoded 5' primer, a second PCR ran about 6 to 11 cycles. TCRdb re-derived calls from the 5' RACE reads in MiXCR, one entry per CDR3 protein. The table records 650,000 to 1,000,000 distinct CDR3 sequences, about 36% of them present only once. Sample: blood. These receptors were taken from a man between 18 and 29 years old in good health.

There are a few counts of this clonotype. J is TRBJ1-2 and V is TRBV6-1; 9 bases agree with TRBD1. Per the germline V gene, CDR1 is MNHNS and CDR2 is SASEGT. The CDR3 is 14 amino acids. Trimming cost V 4 bases and J 6 bases; bases outside gene matches: 6. The CDR3 region has the DNA TGTGCCAGCAGTGGAACAGGGGGCGTTAATGGCTACACCTTC. This gives the protein CASSGTGGVNGYTF.

The chain recombines TRBV9 with TRBJ2-7; TRBD2 is a possible D gene (5 bases). The V and J ends lost 0 bases and 0 bases respectively, with 10 bases between them. Germline V gene lookup returns CDR1 SGDLS and CDR2 YYNGEE. CDR3 length equals 15 residues. The CDR3 is CASSVEAGYSYEQYF. In nucleotides, the CDR3 is TGTGCCAGCAGCGTAGAGGCGGGCTACTCCTACGAGCAGTACTTC.

Remarks on this clonotype: Its ends do not fully match the called genes, so a read error is possible. The rearrangement uses TRBV7-2 and TRBJ1-5; 7 nucleotides align to TRBD1. CDR3 length: 16 residues. Germline assignment: CDR1 SGHTA and CDR2 FQGNSA. The CDR3 is CASSPESDRAEQLQHF. The DNA of the CDR3 is TGTGCCAGCAGCCCTGAATCCGACAGGGCGGAGCAGCTCCAGCATTTT.

The chain carries TRBV25-1 and TRBJ2-3; 7 nucleotides match TRBD2. The CDR3 sequence is 15 residues long. The V segment lost 6 bases and the J segment 1 base; nucleotides outside the gene matches: 7. Germline V gene sequence: CDR1 MGHDK, CDR2 SYGVNS. CDR3 sequence reads: CASRGMSGGTDTQYF. The DNA for the CDR3 is TGTGCCAGCAGAGGCATGAGCGGGGGCACAGATACGCAGTATTTT.

This chain uses TRBV4-3 with TRBJ2-5; perhaps D is TRBD1 or TRBD2 (6 bases each). Germline values: CDR1 LGHNA, CDR2 YSLEER. V was clipped by 0 bases and J by 4 bases, with 12 bases between them. There are 15 residues in the CDR3. Written as DNA, the CDR3 is TGCGCCAGCAGCCAAGATCACGGGGGCCGAGAGACCCAGTACTTC. Encoded protein: CASSQDHGGRETQYF.

This sequence joins TRBV4-2 and TRBJ1-1; D gene unclear. V lost 3 bases and J lost 1, with 15 bases in between. This CDR3 spans 16 amino acids. CDR1 and CDR2 from the germline V gene are LGHNA and YNFKEQ. This CDR3 is CASSQPLVGRNTEAFF. The DNA of the CDR3 is TGTGCCAGCAGCCAGCCCTTGGTGGGGAGGAACACTGAAGCTTTCTTT.

The rearrangement links TRBV7-9 to TRBJ2-5; the D gene is possibly TRBD2 (6 bases). Germline values: CDR1 SEHNR, CDR2 FQNEAQ (reference sequence). V was clipped by 6 bases and J by 7 bases, with 15 bases between them. The CDR3 is 13 amino acids. The CDR3 DNA follows: TGTGCCAGCAGTTCCGAGATGCGGGGGACCCAGTACTTC. This translates into CASSSEMRGTQYF.

This chain uses TRBV7-8 with TRBJ2-3; 9 nucleotides agree with TRBD1. The V and J ends lost 5 bases and 3 bases, in that order; junction bases with no gene match: 6. The germline V gene encodes CDR1 SGHVS and CDR2 FQNEAQ. This CDR3 comprises 15 residues. CDR3 residues: CASSHTGGLTDTQYF. The CDR3 region has the DNA TGTGCCAGCAGCCATACAGGGGGCCTGACAGATACGCAGTATTTT.

This clonotype was recorded many times. The chain links TRBV12-3 or TRBV12-4 to TRBJ1-2, with D possibly matching TRBD1 (5 bases). There are 14 residues in the CDR3. V was pared by 1 base and J by 3 bases, with 9 bases between. The CDR3: CASSLGGVDYGYTF. CDR3 DNA sequence: TGTGCCAGCAGTTTAGGAGGGGTGGACTATGGCTACACCTTC.